The 2 T cell receptor beta chains listed next were all sequenced from one sample in a study of TIL therapy for anti-PD-1-resistant metastatic lung cancer. Time point meaning: pre-treatment sample, taken before nivolumab and TIL therapy. The tumor samples were excised metastases, mostly pleural nodules or supraclavicular lymph nodes. The libraries were made with immunoSEQ v3. Sequencing was performed with immunoSEQ multiplex PCR; in TCRdb, only in-frame clones are kept and a portion is missing. The table has approximately 95,000 clones, about 71% seen once. The specimen comprised tumor tissue, sampled at baseline. The origin of the receptors is a person between 30 and 80 years old with non-small cell lung cancer.

This clone has only one observation. The CDR3 is CASSSTGHRRGVEQYF. Written as DNA, the CDR3 is TGTGCCAGCAGTTCTACGGGACATCGGAGGGGGGTCGAGCAGTACTTC. The chain uses TRBV28 and TRBJ2-7; D is possibly TRBD1 or TRBD2 (6 bases each). This CDR3 region has 16 residues. Per germline, CDR1 MDHEN and CDR2 SYDVKM. V was cut by 4 bases and J by 6 bases, with 22 bases left in between. Using reference TRBV28 and TRBJ2-7 for the parts outside the CDR3, the full variable domain is DVKVTQSSRYLVKRTGEKVFLECVQDMDHENMFWYRQDPGLGLRLIYFSYDVKMKEKGDIPEGYSVSREKKERFSLILESASTNQTSMYLCASSSTGHRRGVEQYFGPGTRLTVT.

This clone was counted a single time. The V and J genes are TRBV28 and TRBJ2-3; the match to TRBD1 covers 7 bases. V lost 7 bases, J lost 1 base, and 8 bases stayed unmatched. The length of the CDR3 is 15 residues. CDR1 MDHEN and CDR2 SYDVKM come from the germline V gene. CDR3 region: CASKTTGWGTDTQYF. CDR3 DNA sequence: TGTGCCAGCAAAACGACAGGGTGGGGCACAGATACGCAGTATTTT. Variable domain in full (rest from reference TRBV28 and TRBJ2-3): DVKVTQSSRYLVKRTGEKVFLECVQDMDHENMFWYRQDPGLGLRLIYFSYDVKMKEKGDIPEGYSVSREKKERFSLILESASTNQTSMYLCASKTTGWGTDTQYFGPGTRLTVL.